These 22 T cell receptor beta chains were all obtained from the same sample, sequenced in a study of blood T cells in healthy people across ages. Sample-barcoded 5' priming and a J-beta primer mix drove a second PCR of 7 to 11 cycles. In TCRdb, the 5' RACE reads were re-called with MiXCR into one record per CDR3 protein. The table shows 750,000 to 950,000 distinct CDR3 sequences, with roughly 25% occurring only once. The data were also submitted as part of a second study, on T cells of mothers and their children.

Sequenced material: blood. The source of these receptors is a boy between 10 and 17 years old in good health.

The chain couples TRBV27 to TRBJ2-5; D might be TRBD2 (5 bases). Germline CDR1 is MNHEY and CDR2 is SMNVEV (reference sequence). V was pared by 5 bases and J by 5 bases, with 12 bases between. This CDR3 is 13 amino acids long. The CDR3: CASSQSGPETQYF. The CDR3 region has the DNA TGTGCCAGCAGTCAGAGCGGTCCGGAGACCCAGTACTTC.

The chain links TRBV29-1 to TRBJ2-3, with D perhaps assigned TRBD1 or TRBD2 (5 bases each). Germline CDR1 is SQVTM and CDR2 is ANQGSEA. V was pared by 3 bases and J by 1 base, with 20 bases between. The CDR3 totals 17 residues. CDR3 nucleotides: TGCAGCGTTGAGAGTGGGGGAGTTTCAAGGGGCACAGATACGCAGTATTTT. It specifies CSVESGGVSRGTDTQYF.

In its sample, this clonotype was seen a few times. This rearrangement joins TRBV27 to TRBJ1-5, with D maybe TRBD1 (5 bases). The CDR3 spans 15 residues. Trimming took 0 bases from V and 0 from J, leaving 6 bases between them. In germline, CDR1 is MNHEY, CDR2 SMNVEV (reference sequence). The CDR3 region has the DNA TGTGCCAGCAGTTTATCGGGACTTAGCAATCAGCCCCAGCATTTT. The encoded protein is CASSLSGLSNQPQHF.

The rearrangement joins TRBV6-5 to TRBJ1-1; D uncertain. V shed 6 bases and J shed 1 base, with 12 bases lying between them. The CDR3 extends over 14 amino acids. CDR1 MNHEY and CDR2 SVGAGI come from the germline V gene. Here the CDR3 reads CASSPETGNTEAFF. The DNA for the CDR3 is TGTGCCAGCAGCCCCGAGACTGGGAACACTGAAGCTTTCTTT.

This clonotype was found a few times. The chain combines TRBV10-3 with TRBJ1-4; D is unresolved. Trimming cost V 5 bases and J 3 bases, with 7 bases left between them. The CDR3 runs to 13 residues. CDR1 and CDR2 from the germline V gene are ENHRY and SYGVKD. The CDR3 is CAISTSPNEKLFF. DNA of the CDR3: TGTGCCATCAGTACCAGTCCTAATGAAAAACTGTTTTTT.

This chain joins TRBV6-5 and TRBJ1-3; D not certain. The CDR3 has 15 residues. Germline values: CDR1 MNHEY, CDR2 SVGAGI. With 0 bases removed from V and 8 bases from J, the gap between germline ends came to 14 bases. As DNA, the CDR3 is TGTGCCAGCAGTTACTCTGGGGAGGTGGATGACACCATATATTTT. Translating it yields CASSYSGEVDDTIYF.

On this clonotype: Likely a read error: the CDR3 ends without its conserved phenylalanine or tryptophan. The chain is built from TRBV29-1 and TRBJ2-5; 7 positions agree with TRBD1. The end of the DNA fits TRBJ2-1 better, so the J call may be wrong. Germline assignment: CDR1 SQVTM and CDR2 ANQGSEA. This CDR3 spans 15 amino acids. CDR3 sequence reads: CSVVGAPRGPNEQFV. For the CDR3, the DNA is TGCAGCGTTGTGGGGGCGCCTAGGGGGCCCAATGAGCAGTTCGTC.

A few counts support this clonotype. The chain employs TRBV20-1 and TRBJ2-7, with 7 bases lining up with TRBD2. The CDR3 totals 13 residues. Per germline, CDR1 DFQATT and CDR2 SNEGSKA (reference sequence). V was pared by 4 bases and J by 0 bases, with 3 bases of the junction left unmatched. This CDR3 reads CSAITSVSYEQYF. Written as DNA, the CDR3 is TGCAGTGCTATTACTAGCGTCTCCTACGAGCAGTACTTC.

This clonotype was recorded only once. The V gene is TRBV5-1, the J gene TRBJ1-2; tentative D call: TRBD1 (6 bases). The ends were cut back, 0 bases at V and 2 bases at J, with 11 bases in the middle. Germline values: CDR1 SGHRS, CDR2 YFSETQ. The CDR3 covers 15 residues. CDR3 amino acids: CASSLVAGANYGYTF. CDR3 DNA: TGCGCCAGCAGCTTGGTGGCGGGGGCGAACTATGGCTACACCTTC.

V is TRBV12-3 or TRBV12-4 and J is TRBJ2-7, with D perhaps matching TRBD2 (6 bases). The CDR3 loop spans 16 amino acids. The V gene lost 2 bases and the J gene lost 5 bases, with 19 bases spanning the gap. CDR3: CASSLRSAGRTHEQYF. CDR3 nucleotides: TGTGCCAGCAGTTTAAGATCGGCAGGGAGGACCCACGAGCAGTACTTC.

V gene TRBV10-3 combines with J gene TRBJ1-1; 7 bases fit TRBD1. This CDR3 is 13 amino acids long. CDR1 is ENHRY, CDR2 SYGVKD, per germline. J lost 4 bases, V lost 6 bases, and 5 bases had no gene match. The CDR3 loop reads CAIRTGEGTEAFF. CDR3 DNA: TGTGCCATCAGAACAGGGGAGGGCACTGAAGCTTTCTTT.

This clonotype was picked up a small number of times. The rearrangement joins TRBV29-1 to TRBJ2-5; 9 nucleotides align to TRBD2. The end of the DNA fits TRBJ2-1 better, so the J call may be wrong. The germline CDR1 and CDR2 sequences are SQVTM and ANQGSEA. There are 13 residues in the CDR3. CDR3 sequence reads: CSVGGGAYNEQFF. The CDR3 nucleotides read TGCAGCGTTGGCGGGGGGGCCTACAATGAGCAGTTCTTC.

This clonotype was seen only a few times. This sequence joins TRBV7-2 and TRBJ1-2; TRBD1 might be the D (5 bases). This CDR3 has 15 residues. The V gene lost 5 bases and the J gene lost 1 base, with 14 bases spanning the gap. Per germline, CDR1 SGHTA and CDR2 FQGNSA. Here the CDR3 reads CASSLGGVHNYGYTF. CDR3 in DNA: TGTGCCAGCAGCCTAGGAGGGGTCCATAACTATGGCTACACCTTC. The full variable domain, rest sourced from reference TRBV7-2 and TRBJ1-2, is GAGVSQSPSNKVTEKGKDVELRCDPISGHTALYWYRQSLGQGLEFLIYFQGNSAPDKSGLPSDRFSAERTGGSVSTLTIQRTQQEDSAVYLCASSLGGVHNYGYTFGSGTRLTVV.

Comments on this clonotype: Germline and junction disagree at one end, which may indicate a read error. The J gene is TRBJ1-2, the V gene TRBV20-1; a weak D match, TRBD1 (5 bases). Germline-derived CDR1 and CDR2 are DFQATT and SNEGSKA (reference sequence). The CDR3 spans 14 residues. The CDR3 here is CSATRGVANYGCTF. The DNA of the CDR3 is TGCAGTGCTACGCGGGGGGTTGCTAACTATGGCTGCACCTTC.

This chain links TRBV5-1 with TRBJ2-1; D is uncertain. Trimming left V 4 bases short and J 4 bases short, with 6 bases between. CDR1 SGHRS and CDR2 YFSETQ come from the germline V gene. This CDR3 region has 12 residues. This chain's CDR3 is CASSGRYNEQFF. CDR3 coding DNA: TGCGCCAGCAGCGGCAGGTACAATGAGCAGTTCTTC.

J is TRBJ1-2 and V is TRBV29-1; tentatively, D is TRBD1 (6 bases). V shed 4 bases and J shed 5 bases, with 20 bases lying between them. The CDR3 is 15 residues long. Germline values: CDR1 SQVTM, CDR2 ANQGSEA. The CDR3 DNA sequence: TGCAGCGTTGGATTAAGGGGGTCGCCGCCATATGGCTACACCTTC. It yields the protein CSVGLRGSPPYGYTF. The full variable domain, completed using reference TRBV29-1 and TRBJ1-2, is SAVISQKPSRDICQRGTSLTIQCQVDSQVTMMFWYRQQPGQSLTLIATANQGSEATYESGFVIDKFPISRPNLTFSTLTVSNMSPEDSSIYLCSVGLRGSPPYGYTFGSGTRLTVV.

This clonotype was picked up many times. Its ends do not fully match the called genes, so a read error is possible. The chain couples TRBV12-3 or TRBV12-4 to TRBJ2-1; D assignment may be TRBD1 or TRBD2 (6 bases each). CDR3 length: 15 amino acids. CDR3 residues: CASSLGGPPYNEQFF. CDR3 nucleotide sequence: TGTGCCAGCAGCTTAGGGGGGCCTCCGTACAATGAGCAGTTCTTC.

V usage is TRBV4-1 and J usage is TRBJ2-4, with unresolved D. Germline V gene data show CDR1 as MGHRA and CDR2 as YSYEKL. The V and J ends lost 0 bases and 0 bases respectively, with 6 bases between them. The CDR3 runs 15 residues. In DNA, the CDR3 is TGCGCCAGCAGCCAAGATGTTCTAGCCAAAAACATTCAGTACTTC. As protein: CASSQDVLAKNIQYF.

The chain links TRBV5-1 to TRBJ2-7, with a weak D call TRBD2 (5 bases). Germline V gene lookup returns CDR1 SGHRS and CDR2 YFSETQ. Between the trimmed V and J ends, which lost 5 bases and 5 bases, there was a span of 14 bases. CDR3 length: 13 amino acids. CDR3 region: CASRRLFGNEQYF. The CDR3, as DNA: TGCGCCAGCAGACGTTTATTCGGGAACGAGCAGTACTTC.

J is TRBJ2-5 and V is TRBV12-3 or TRBV12-4, with D hard to call. The CDR3 runs to 12 residues. V lost 6 bases and J 4 bases, leaving 9 bases between the germline ends. In nucleotides, the CDR3 is TGTGCCAGCAGCTCCAAGGGAGAGACCCAGTACTTC. It is translated as CASSSKGETQYF.

There are a few counts of this clonotype. This chain uses TRBV12-3 or TRBV12-4 with TRBJ1-5; D possibly corresponds to TRBD1 (6 bases). The CDR3 runs 13 residues. Trimming shortened V by 10 bases and J by 7 bases, and 17 bases separated the two germline ends. The CDR3 bases are TGTGCCACCAGGAGGAGGGGGACCCAGCCCCAGCATTTT. Residues: CATRRRGTQPQHF.

This clonotype was counted only a few times. The chain employs TRBV29-1 and TRBJ1-5, with D unresolved. V was trimmed by 4 bases and J by 5 bases, leaving 12 bases between them. The CDR3 has 13 amino acids. Germline loops: CDR1 SQVTM, CDR2 ANQGSEA. DNA for the CDR3: TGCAGCGTTGTTCTGTCTGGGGATCAGCCCCAGCATTTT. Its translation is CSVVLSGDQPQHF.